One and the same sample provided the 5 T cell receptor beta chains below, sequenced in a study of control samples from healthy donors and cancer patients. The assay was immunoSEQ multiplex PCR, and TCRdb's table has in-frame clones only and misses some. The sample lists about 80,000 clones; roughly 89% were seen once. The specimen sequenced was blood. The receptors shown here come from a man aged 50 to 60 in good health.

In its sample, this clone was seen many times. The chain employs TRBV27 and TRBJ2-7, with D maybe TRBD1 (5 bases). The CDR3 totals 14 residues. From germline, CDR1 is MNHEY and CDR2 SMNVEV (reference sequence). With 3 bases removed from V and 1 base from J, the gap between germline ends came to 10 bases. Here the CDR3 DNA reads TGTGCCAGCAGTTTCTCCCAGGGATCCTACGAGCAGTACTTC. Its translation: CASSFSQGSYEQYF.

The J gene is TRBJ2-1, the V gene TRBV2, with TRBD1 as a possible D gene (6 bases). The germline V gene encodes CDR1 SNHLY and CDR2 FYNNEI. Trimming cost V 4 bases and J 9 bases, with 22 bases left between them. The CDR3 has 16 residues. The CDR3 reads CASSVGTGKYRPEQFF. For the CDR3, the DNA is TGTGCCAGCAGTGTGGGTACAGGGAAGTATCGACCTGAGCAGTTCTTC.

The V call is TRBV2, the J call TRBJ1-1; no clear D gene. The germline V and J ends were trimmed by 1 base and 3 bases, with 6 bases remaining between them. CDR1 SNHLY and CDR2 FYNNEI come from the germline V gene. The CDR3 loop spans 13 amino acids. The CDR3 DNA sequence: TGTGCCAGCAGTGAAGATCCCGACACTGAAGCTTTCTTT. This sequence encodes CASSEDPDTEAFF.

This rearrangement joins TRBV5-1 to TRBJ2-7; 8 bases are shared with TRBD1. V shed 3 bases, J shed 2 bases, and the junction held 4 bases outside the gene matches. The CDR3 loop spans 14 amino acids. Germline values: CDR1 SGHRS, CDR2 YFSETQ. This chain's CDR3 is CASSSTGVAYEQYF. The CDR3 bases are TGCGCCAGCAGCTCGACAGGGGTCGCCTACGAGCAGTACTTC.

This chain uses TRBV3-1 (or the pseudogene TRBV3-2) with TRBJ2-2; D is perhaps TRBD1 or TRBD2 (6 bases each). The germline V gene encodes CDR1 LGHDT and CDR2 YNNKEL (reference sequence). V was cut by 4 bases and J by 6 bases, with 18 bases left in between. The CDR3 covers 16 residues. The CDR3: CASSRLLGGGSGELFF. As DNA, the CDR3 is TGTGCCAGCAGCCGACTACTCGGAGGGGGGTCCGGGGAGCTGTTTTTT.